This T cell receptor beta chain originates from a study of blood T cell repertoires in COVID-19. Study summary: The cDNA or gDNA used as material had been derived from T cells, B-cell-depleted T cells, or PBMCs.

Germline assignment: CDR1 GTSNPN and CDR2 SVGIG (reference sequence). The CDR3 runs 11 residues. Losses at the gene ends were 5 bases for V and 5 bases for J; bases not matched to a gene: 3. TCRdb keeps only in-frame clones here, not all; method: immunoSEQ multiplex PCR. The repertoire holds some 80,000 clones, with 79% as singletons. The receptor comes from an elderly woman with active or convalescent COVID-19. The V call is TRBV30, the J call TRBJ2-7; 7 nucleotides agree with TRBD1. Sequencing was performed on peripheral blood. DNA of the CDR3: TGTGCCTGGGCGACAGGGAACGAGCAGTACTTC. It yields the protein CAWATGNEQYF.